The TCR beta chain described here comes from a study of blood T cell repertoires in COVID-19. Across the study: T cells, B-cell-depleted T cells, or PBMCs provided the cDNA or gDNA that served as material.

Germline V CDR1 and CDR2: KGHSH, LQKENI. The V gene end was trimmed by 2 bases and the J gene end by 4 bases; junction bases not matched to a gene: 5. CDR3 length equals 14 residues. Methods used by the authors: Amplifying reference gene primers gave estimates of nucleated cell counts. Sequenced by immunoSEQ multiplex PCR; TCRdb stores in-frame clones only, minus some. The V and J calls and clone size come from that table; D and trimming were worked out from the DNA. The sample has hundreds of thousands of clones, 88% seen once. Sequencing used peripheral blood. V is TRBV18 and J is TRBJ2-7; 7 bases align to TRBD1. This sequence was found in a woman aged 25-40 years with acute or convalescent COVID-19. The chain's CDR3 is CASSPSRGRYEQYF. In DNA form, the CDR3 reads TGTGCCAGCTCACCAAGCAGGGGGAGATACGAGCAGTACTTC.